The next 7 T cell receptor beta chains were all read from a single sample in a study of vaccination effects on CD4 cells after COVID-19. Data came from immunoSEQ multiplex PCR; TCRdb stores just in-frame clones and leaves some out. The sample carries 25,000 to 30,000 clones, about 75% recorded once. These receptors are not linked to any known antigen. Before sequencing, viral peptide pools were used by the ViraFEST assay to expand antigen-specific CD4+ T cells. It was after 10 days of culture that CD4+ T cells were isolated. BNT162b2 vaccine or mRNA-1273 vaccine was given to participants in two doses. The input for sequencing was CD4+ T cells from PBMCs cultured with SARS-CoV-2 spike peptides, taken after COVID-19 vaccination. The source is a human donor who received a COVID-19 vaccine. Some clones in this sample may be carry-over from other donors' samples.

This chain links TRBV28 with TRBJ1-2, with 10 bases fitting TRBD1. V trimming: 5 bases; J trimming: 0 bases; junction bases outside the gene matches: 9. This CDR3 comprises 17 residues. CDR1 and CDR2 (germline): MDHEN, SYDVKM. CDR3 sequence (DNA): TGTGCCAGCAGTCCTCACGGACAGGGGGGGGCTAACTATGGCTACACCTTC. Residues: CASSPHGQGGANYGYTF.

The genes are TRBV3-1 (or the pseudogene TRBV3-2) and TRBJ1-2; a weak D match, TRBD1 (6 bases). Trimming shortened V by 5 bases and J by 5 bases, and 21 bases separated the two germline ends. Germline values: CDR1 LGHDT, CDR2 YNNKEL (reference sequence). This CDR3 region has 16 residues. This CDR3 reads CASSSRTVPGSYGYTF. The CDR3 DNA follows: TGTGCCAGCAGCTCACGGACAGTACCGGGGAGTTATGGCTACACCTTC.

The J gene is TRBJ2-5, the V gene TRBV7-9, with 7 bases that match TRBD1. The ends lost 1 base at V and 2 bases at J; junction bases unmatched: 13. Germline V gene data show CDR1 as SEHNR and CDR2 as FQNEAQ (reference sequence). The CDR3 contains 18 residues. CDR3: CASSLDGYYLQGQETQYF. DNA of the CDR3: TGTGCCAGCAGCTTAGACGGATATTACTTACAGGGGCAAGAGACCCAGTACTTC.

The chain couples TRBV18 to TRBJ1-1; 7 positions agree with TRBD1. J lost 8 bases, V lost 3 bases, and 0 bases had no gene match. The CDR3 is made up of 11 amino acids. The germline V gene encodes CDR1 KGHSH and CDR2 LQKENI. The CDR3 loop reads CASSPGQEAFF. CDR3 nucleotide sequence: TGTGCCAGCTCACCGGGACAGGAAGCTTTCTTT.

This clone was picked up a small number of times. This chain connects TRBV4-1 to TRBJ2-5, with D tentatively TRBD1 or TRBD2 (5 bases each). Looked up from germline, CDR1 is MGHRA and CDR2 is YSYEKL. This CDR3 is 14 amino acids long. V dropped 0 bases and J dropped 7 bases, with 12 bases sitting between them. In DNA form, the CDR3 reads TGCGCCAGCAGCCAAGATGAGGGGAGCGGGACCCAGTACTTC. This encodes CASSQDEGSGTQYF.

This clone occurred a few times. The DNA for the CDR3 is TGTGCCAGCAGCGCGGACAGGGGGACCTTTAACTATGGCTACACCTTC. The encoded protein is CASSADRGTFNYGYTF. The V call is TRBV5-6, the J call TRBJ1-2; 10 positions agree with TRBD1. CDR3 size: 16 residues. Germline CDR1 is SGHDT and CDR2 is YYEEEE. The J segment lost 1 base and the V segment lost 4 bases, leaving 7 bases of the junction unmatched.

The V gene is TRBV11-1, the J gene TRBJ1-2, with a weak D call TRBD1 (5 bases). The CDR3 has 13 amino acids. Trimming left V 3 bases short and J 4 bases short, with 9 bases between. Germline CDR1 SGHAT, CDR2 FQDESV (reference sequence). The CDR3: CASSFQGSYGYTF. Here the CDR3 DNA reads TGTGCCAGCAGCTTTCAGGGAAGCTATGGCTACACCTTC.